The 6 T cell receptor beta chains below come from one sample, sequenced in a study of human T cells and chemical hapten exposure. One entry per CDR3 protein, called by TCRdb with MiXCR from the RACE reads. In the table there are a few hundred thousand distinct CDR3 sequences, around 6% of which are singletons. Time point noted: patch test 2, 6 weeks after DPC sensitization. The treatment was: therapeutic diphenylcyclopropenone sensitization with weekly scalp DPC. This material consisted of whole blood, taken in connection with sensitization to the hapten diphenylcyclopropenone (DPC). These receptors all stem from a woman under 30 with alopecia areata. Some clones in this sample may be carry-over from other donors' samples.

The CDR3 DNA reads as TGCGCCAGCAGCTTCCCCGTGAAGGGGGATTACTACGAGCAGTACTTC. This encodes CASSFPVKGDYYEQYF. The J gene is TRBJ2-7, the V gene TRBV5-1, with D maybe TRBD1 (6 bases). The V gene's germline CDR1 is SGHRS and CDR2 YFSETQ. CDR3 length: 16 amino acids. V lost 2 bases, J lost 3 bases, and 18 bases lay in between.

J is TRBJ2-7 and V is TRBV11-1, with a tentative D call TRBD1 (7 bases). The CDR3 extends over 15 amino acids. CDR1 is SGHAT, CDR2 FQDESV, per germline (reference sequence). V was cut by 2 bases and J by 3 bases, with 14 bases left in between. The CDR3 nucleotides are TGTGCCAGCAGCTTACGCGGGACAGTTATCTACGAGCAGTACTTC. Protein product: CASSLRGTVIYEQYF.

The chain has TRBV4-1 and TRBJ1-1; no firm D call. The germline gives CDR1 MGHRA, CDR2 YSYEKL. The CDR3 runs to 13 residues. V lost 4 bases and J lost 8, with 14 bases in between. The chain's CDR3 is CASSRSGQLEAFF. The CDR3 nucleotides read TGCGCCAGCAGCCGCAGCGGGCAGCTAGAAGCTTTCTTT.

This clonotype was seen repeatedly, ten times or more. This chain's CDR3 is CASSQGADTEAFF. CDR3 sequence (DNA): TGTGCCAGCAGCCAAGGGGCAGACACTGAAGCTTTCTTT. The chain has TRBV3-1 and TRBJ1-1; D is unresolved. Germline CDR1 LGHDT, CDR2 YNNKEL (reference sequence). The V gene lost 1 base and the J gene lost 3 bases, with 6 bases spanning the gap. CDR3 length equals 13 residues.

This clonotype showed up just a few times. This chain links TRBV7-2 with TRBJ2-3; TRBD2 agrees at 12 bases. This CDR3 comprises 15 residues. CDR1 is SGHTA, CDR2 FQGNSA, per germline. The ends lost 1 base at V and 11 bases at J; junction bases unmatched: 7. For the CDR3, the DNA is TGTGCCAGCAGCTTAGTCCGCCTAGCGGGGGGGCAGCAGTATTTT. This translates into CASSLVRLAGGQQYF. Supplemented by reference TRBV7-2 and TRBJ2-3, the full variable domain reads GAGVSQSPSNKVTEKGKDVELRCDPISGHTALYWYRQSLGQGLEFLIYFQGNSAPDKSGLPSDRFSAERTGGSVSTLTIQRTQQEDSAVYLCASSLVRLAGGQQYFGPGTRLTVL.

This clonotype has a count of ten or more. The chain has TRBV7-9 and TRBJ1-1; D is perhaps TRBD1 (6 bases). The CDR3 spans 13 residues. V gave up 5 bases and J gave up 5 bases, with 12 bases separating them. Per germline, CDR1 SEHNR and CDR2 FQNEAQ (reference sequence). The DNA of the CDR3 is TGTGCCAGCAGCGTACAGGGAGGAACTGAAGCTTTCTTT. The encoded protein is CASSVQGGTEAFF.